This T cell receptor (beta chain) appears in the sequencing data of a study of cytomegalovirus exposure and HLA in healthy donors. Study-level information: Researchers found that just over 80% of under 450 genotyped donors fell within the Caucasian-associated ancestry cluster. General observations from the study: It was 164 TCR beta chains that were listed as cytomegalovirus-associated. Accurate prediction of HLA-A and HLA-B alleles (for most subjects) was reportedly achieved from TCR beta sequences.

A word on this clone: Antigen specificity is unknown.

V was pared by 3 bases and J by 3 bases, with 10 bases between. The germline V gene has CDR1 SGDLS and CDR2 YYNGEE. CDR3 length: 14 residues. It was with 60 Vbeta and 13 Jbeta primers that the PCR ran. TCRdb's copy holds only in-frame clones and misses some; the assay was immunoSEQ multiplex PCR. This specimen shows approximately 130,000 clones; the ten leading clones hold just under 2%. Input material: PBMCs. The chain carries TRBV9 and TRBJ2-1, with D possibly being TRBD2 (5 bases). This clonotype was obtained from a woman aged 55-69 years in good health and CMV-seronegative. The CDR3 region is CASSASGDYNEQFF. As DNA, the CDR3 is TGTGCCAGCAGCGCCAGCGGTGACTACAATGAGCAGTTCTTC. Complete variable domain (other parts from reference TRBV9 and TRBJ2-1): DSGVTQTPKHLITATGQRVTLRCSPRSGDLSVYWYQQSLDQGLQFLIQYYNGEERAKGNILERFSAQQFPDLHSELNLSSLELGDSALYFCASSASGDYNEQFFGPGTRLTVL.